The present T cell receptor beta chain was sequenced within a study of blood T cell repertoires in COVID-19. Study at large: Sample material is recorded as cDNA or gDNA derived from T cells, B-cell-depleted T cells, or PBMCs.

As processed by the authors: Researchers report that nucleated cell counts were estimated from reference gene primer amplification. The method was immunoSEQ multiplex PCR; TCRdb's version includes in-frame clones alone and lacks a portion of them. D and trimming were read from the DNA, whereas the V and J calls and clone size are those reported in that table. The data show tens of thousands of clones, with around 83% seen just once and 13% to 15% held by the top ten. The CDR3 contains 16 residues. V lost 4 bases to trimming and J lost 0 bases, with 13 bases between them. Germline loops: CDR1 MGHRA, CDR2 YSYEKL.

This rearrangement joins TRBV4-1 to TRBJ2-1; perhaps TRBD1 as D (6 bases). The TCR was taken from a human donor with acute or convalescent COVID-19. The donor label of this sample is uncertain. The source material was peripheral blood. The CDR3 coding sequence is TGCGCCAGCAGCCCGATCACAGGGAGCTCCTACAATGAGCAGTTCTTC. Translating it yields CASSPITGSSYNEQFF.